The T cell receptor (beta chain) described here comes from a study of shared clonotypes between healthy human individuals. General observations from the study: The small donor group covered limited genetic and exposure diversity. Among several donors, approximately 4.6% of naive CD4 clonotypes were found in common. Non-shared clonotypes had lower generation probabilities than clonotypes shared by all four sorted-subset donors.

On this clone itself: Its matching antigen is unknown.

Investigators spread the genomic DNA of each subset evenly over several immunoSEQ plates. Here immunoSEQ multiplex PCR was the method, and the copy in TCRdb shows in-frame clones only, minus some. The sample lists hundreds of thousands of clones; around 96% were seen once. Naive CD8 cells lacked CD45RO, underwent positive selection for CCR7 and left out terminally differentiated effector memory CD45RA+ cells. This CDR3 region has 16 residues. Per germline, CDR1 LNHDA and CDR2 SQIVND (reference sequence). The V gene end was trimmed by 7 bases and the J gene end by 3 bases; junction bases not matched to a gene: 12.

The chain employs TRBV19 and TRBJ1-1, with TRBD1 matching 9 bases. The origin of this receptor is a woman aged 30 to 39 in good health. Sequencing was done on a sample of naive CD8+ T cells sorted from blood. The CDR3 spells CASIPGQGGFDTEAFF. The CDR3 region has the DNA TGTGCCAGTATTCCGGGACAGGGAGGTTTCGACACTGAAGCTTTCTTT.